This T cell receptor (beta chain) was identified during a study of post-analysis software for immune sequencing data. Study in general: The cohort encompassed relapsing-remitting, secondary progressive and progressive-relapsing multiple sclerosis disease courses.

Study-wide results and limits: Four or five TRBV segments, TRBV5-6, TRBV5-1 and TRBV20-1 among them, were found more frequent in patients than controls. Strong co-clustering by F measure was seen for same-batch samples.

There are 15 residues in the CDR3. The trim removed 4 bases at V and 7 bases at J, leaving 11 bases unmatched. This clonotype was seen more than once but under ten times. Its specificity is not known. Unique molecular identifiers featured in each of the TCR beta cDNA libraries. It was from roughly 1 to 10 million T cells that about 540,000 cDNA molecules came. TCRdb analysed the PCR reads with MiXCR anew, one entry per CDR3 protein. The profile shows hundreds of thousands of distinct CDR3 sequences, around 47% of them singletons. The source of this sequence is a girl under 18 with multiple sclerosis. The gene calls are TRBV12-3 or TRBV12-4 and TRBJ2-7; 9 bases agree with TRBD1. Material: blood. CDR3 loop: CASSYSGTGRGEQYF. The CDR3 DNA reads TGTGCCAGCAGTTACTCCGGGACAGGGCGAGGGGAGCAGTACTTC.